This record covers a single T cell receptor beta chain. Its target is not known. Other DNA sequences of this sample code for an identical CDR3. The data were taken from a study of cytomegalovirus exposure and HLA in healthy donors. The wider study: Earlier sequencing of about 200 million T cells yielded around 100 million unique TCR beta sequences. Study conclusions and caveats: A later analysis by the authors found several of the most significant clusters apparently linked to common viral pathogens. Reports state that TCR beta sequences accurately predicted most subjects' HLA-A and HLA-B alleles.

13 Jbeta primers and 60 Vbeta primers were used for the PCR. Generated by immunoSEQ multiplex PCR, the TCRdb table keeps only in-frame clones and is missing some. The sample has about 160,000 clones, roughly 82% seen once. The J segment lost 4 bases and the V segment lost 6 bases, leaving 8 bases of the junction unmatched. Germline V gives CDR1 MGHRA, CDR2 YSYEKL. The CDR3 is 16 residues long. What was sequenced was PBMCs. This chain links TRBV4-1 with TRBJ2-5, with 13 positions matching TRBD2. This receptor was identified in a girl aged 10 to 17 in good health and CMV-seropositive. CDR3 in amino acids: CASSLRLAGGRETQYF. CDR3 nucleotide sequence: TGCGCCAGCAGTCTAAGACTAGCGGGAGGTAGAGAGACCCAGTACTTC.